The source of this T cell receptor (beta chain) is a study of technical replicates of blood from a handful of donors. CDR1 LNHNV and CDR2 YYDKDF come from the germline V gene (reference sequence). The CDR3 sequence is 16 residues long. V gave up 1 base and J gave up 5 bases; unmatched junction bases: 7. Produced via immunoSEQ multiplex PCR; TCRdb's table is partial and in-frame only. Among over 45,000 clones listed, roughly nine tenths were seen once. This TCR was recovered from a human donor in good health. Some clones in this sample may be carry-over from other donors' samples. V is TRBV15 and J is TRBJ2-7; TRBD1 matches 11 bases. The sample comprised PBMCs. CDR3 nucleotides: TGTGCCACCAGCAGAGCGCGGACAGGGGGCATGAACGAGCAGTACTTC. This translates into CATSRARTGGMNEQYF.